The sequence of this T cell receptor beta chain was determined in a study of OX40 agonist ivuxolimab in advanced cancers. Across the study: Earlier treatment with anti-PD-1, anti-PD-L1 or anti-CTLA-4 was permitted, and roughly 40% had received some. Two patients with cutaneous melanoma and one with hepatocellular carcinoma, three in total, showed partial responses.

Trimming took 3 bases from V and 3 from J, leaving 16 bases between them. This CDR3 comprises 16 residues. CDR1 is SGHTA, CDR2 FQGTGA, per germline. Method: immunoSEQ multiplex PCR; TCRdb's copy keeps in-frame clones and lacks some. The data hold more than 45,000 clones, with approximately 88% observed a single time. Comment on this clone: Its antigen is not known.

Study outcomes and limitations: Researchers report that CD8+ T cells had, on average, more expanded clones than CD4+. Expanded peripheral T cell antigen specificity was not determined.

This chain links TRBV7-3 with TRBJ2-3; TRBD1 or TRBD2 may be the D gene (5 bases each). This receptor was taken from an adult with an advanced solid tumor such as melanoma, head and neck, liver or kidney cancer. Material: CD4+ or CD8+ T cells sorted from blood, obtained in a trial of the OX40 agonist ivuxolimab. The CDR3 spells CASSLSRDPGTDTQYF. Here the CDR3 DNA reads TGTGCCAGCAGCTTGAGCAGGGACCCAGGGACAGATACGCAGTATTTT. The whole variable domain, filled in from reference TRBV7-3 and TRBJ2-3, reads GAGVSQTPSNKVTEKGKYVELRCDPISGHTALYWYRQSLGQGPEFLIYFQGTGAADDSGLPNDRFFAVRPEGSVSTLKIQRTERGDSAVYLCASSLSRDPGTDTQYFGPGTRLTVL.